The rows below give T cell receptor beta chains drawn from one sample of a study of cytomegalovirus exposure and HLA in healthy donors. Sequenced by immunoSEQ multiplex PCR; TCRdb stores in-frame clones only, minus some. In the table there are 150,000 to 180,000 clones, around 84% of which are singletons. The material sequenced was PBMCs. All receptors derive from a woman in her thirties or forties in good health and CMV-seropositive. CDR3s include the opening cysteine and the closing phenylalanine or tryptophan.

V gene	CDR3 protein
TRBV2	CASSEARRWSGKTGDTQYF
TRBV6-4	CASSSDWGRNTDTQYF
TRBV5-6	CASSLGGTGETQYF
TRBV7-9	CASSLGEWYEQYF
TRBV6-1	CASSEGPGLNTEAFF
TRBV5-1	CASSSSYEQYF
TRBV28	CASRRGAVNTEAFF
TRBV6-5	CASGKTGGPYNEQFF
TRBV9	CASSVAGGPLTGDKYF
TRBV18	CASSSGAGFAGANVLTF
TRBV7-7	CASSPLALNADTQYF
TRBV6-6	CASSYSLAGPPYEQYF
TRBV2	CASSLEGSGANVLTF
TRBV27	CASSPGTSGWRF
TRBV19	CASSTGTGNYGYTF
TRBV18	CASSEGANQPQHF
TRBV18	CASSRSIGLMGNTGELFF
TRBV12-5	CASGLGRTSRAFF
TRBV18	CASSPRDRTLNTEAFF
TRBV27	CASSSRPWTSGRWNTQYF
TRBV6-5	CASSYEQKETQYF
TRBV7-9	CASSKDSGRSYNEQFF
TRBV27	CASSYLTGGNEKLFF
TRBV18	CASSPRLAGVGNIQYF
TRBV11-2	CASSLSETQYF
TRBV27	CASSLFPSGEQFF
TRBV19	CASSGLLETQYF
TRBV10-2	CASSVEQGGNQPQHF
TRBV14	CASSQVRGLGNTIYF
TRBV10-3	CAISGGQGLSGSFYEQYF
TRBV30	CAWSVKQGTWATNEKLFF
TRBV5-6	CASSYNTGELFF
TRBV5-1	CASSPPGQGANGYTF
TRBV18	CASHAGTGLYEQYF
TRBV12-5	CASGSTGKEREVSYNEQFF
TRBV18	CASSHRAQETQYF
TRBV5-6	CASSHPLRQETQYF
TRBV15	CATSGDRRQRAYGYTF
TRBV7-9	CASSLLCRGGCEQFF
TRBV6-6	CASSYLPGQVYGYTF
TRBV5-1	CASSLDRYEQYF
TRBV30	CAWNPDRANTEAFF
TRBV5-1	CASPGLAGYEQYF
TRBV10-3	CAIMRTSDSYEQYF
TRBV18	CASSSTGVGTDTQYF
TRBV7-2	CASSRGGRGYEQYF
TRBV14	CASSPTGFAGANVLTF
TRBV6-6	CASSSGGWNQPQHF
TRBV7-3	CASSPSPGTDPSNQPQHF
TRBV5-1	CASSSAGTSGISPYEQYF
TRBV5-6	CASSSTGHLAKNIQYF
TRBV12-5	CASGLGQGVTQYF
TRBV7-2	CASSPNSGSSETQYF
TRBV19	CASSTPTGGVETQYF
TRBV5-1	CASSRQGDTEAFF
TRBV11-3	CASSSSGSYNEQFF
TRBV30	CAWNKGTGGNNSPLHF
TRBV5-1	CASSLPPLAGAAYEQYF
TRBV27	CASSTGHQRSGANVLTF